This T cell receptor (beta chain) was identified in a study of T-cell memory formation after mild COVID-19. Study at large: Largely donor-specific TCR clusters were found. General study results and limits: The authors did not confirm SARS-CoV-2 specificity of second-wave clones peaking day 37. Day 15 to 85 contracting clones showed balanced CD4/CD8; later expanders leaned CD4+.

This clonotype was seen many times. Its antigen remains unidentified. V lost 8 bases to trimming and J lost 4 bases, with 11 bases between them. From germline, CDR1 is KGHDR and CDR2 SFDVKD. The CDR3 has 13 residues. cDNA libraries for TCR alpha and TCR beta, carrying sample barcodes and UMIs, came from 5'RACE with constant-segment primers. TCRdb passed the 5' RACE reads through MiXCR, listing each CDR3 protein once. This table has approximately 30,000 distinct CDR3 sequences, 15% to 20% appearing once. This clonotype was obtained from an adult who had mild COVID-19 (a few samples of this study predate the infection). Cell type and time point are not known. This chain connects TRBV24-1 to TRBJ1-3; tentatively, D is TRBD1 (5 bases). The material sequenced was PBMCs or a T cell subset sorted from them (not recorded which). CDR3 bases: TGTGCCACCACAGATGGGACCGGAAACACCATATATTTT. It codes for CATTDGTGNTIYF.